Shown below are 31 T cell receptor beta chains from a single sample sequenced in a study of beta chain features in type 1 diabetes. The sequenced template was cDNA made from the entire isolated RNA. Sequencing used immunoSEQ multiplex PCR; TCRdb keeps in-frame clones, though not all of them. The sample contains 300,000 to 350,000 clones, approximately 14% of which appear only once. The sample consisted of central memory CD4+ T cells from blood. These receptors were taken from a man aged 25 to 45 in good health.

This clone showed up just a few times. The chain combines TRBV29-1 with TRBJ2-1; TRBD1 agrees at 8 bases. J gave up 4 bases and V 6 bases, and 8 bases lay outside the gene matches. Germline V lookup: CDR1 SQVTM, CDR2 ANQGSEA. The CDR3 is made up of 14 amino acids. The CDR3 sequence: CSVSRDRLYNEQFF. The CDR3 coding sequence is TGCAGCGTCAGTAGGGACAGGCTATACAATGAGCAGTTCTTC.

The chain has TRBV5-1 and TRBJ2-1; the match to TRBD2 covers 13 bases. Trimming at V came to 4 bases and at J to 4 bases, leaving 5 bases not matched to a gene. There are 16 residues in the CDR3. The germline CDR1 and CDR2 sequences are SGHRS and YFSETQ. As DNA, the CDR3 is TGCGCCAGCAGCCGGACTAGCGGGGGAGCTTACAATGAGCAGTTCTTC. This translates into CASSRTSGGAYNEQFF.

V and J are TRBV5-1 and TRBJ2-1; 7 positions agree with TRBD2. The V gene end was trimmed by 4 bases and the J gene end by 3 bases; junction bases not matched to a gene: 7. CDR1 and CDR2 (germline): SGHRS, YFSETQ. The CDR3 loop spans 15 amino acids. The CDR3 is CASSTAGVGYNEQFF. The CDR3 DNA follows: TGCGCCAGCAGCACCGCGGGAGTTGGCTACAATGAGCAGTTCTTC.

At least ten counts were recorded for this clone. The rearrangement joins TRBV7-9 to TRBJ2-3; 7 bases align to TRBD2. Germline CDR1 SEHNR, CDR2 FQNEAQ (reference sequence). This CDR3 contains 11 residues. J was trimmed by 4 bases and V by 8 bases; bases with no gene match: 0. The CDR3 coding sequence is TGTGCCAGCGCGGGAGCAGATACGCAGTATTTT. This gives the protein CASAGADTQYF.

The J gene is TRBJ2-3, the V gene TRBV7-3; D not resolved. Trimming took off 3 bases at V and 3 bases at J, with 16 bases between the two ends. The length of the CDR3 is 16 residues. Germline CDR1 is SGHTA and CDR2 is FQGTGA. The CDR3 nucleotides read TGTGCCAGCAGCTTGGGCTCCGCCAAGGGAACAGATACGCAGTATTTT. Translated: CASSLGSAKGTDTQYF.

As DNA, the CDR3 is TGCGCCAGCAGTCCTGGGACAGGGGGAAATGAGCAGTTCTTC. It yields the protein CASSPGTGGNEQFF. The chain couples TRBV5-1 to TRBJ2-1; 11 bases map to TRBD1. The germline V gene has CDR1 SGHRS and CDR2 YFSETQ. The CDR3 runs to 14 residues. The V and J ends lost 5 bases and 7 bases, in that order; junction bases with no gene match: 5.

This chain joins TRBV27 and TRBJ2-1; possibly TRBD2 for D (6 bases). The CDR3 length is 14 residues. Germline CDR1 is MNHEY and CDR2 is SMNVEV (reference sequence). Trimming took 5 bases from V and 6 from J, leaving 14 bases between them. CDR3 DNA sequence: TGTGCCAGCAGTGTGACCCAAGCGGGCAATGAGCAGTTCTTC. Its translation: CASSVTQAGNEQFF.

The V gene is TRBV6-1, the J gene TRBJ2-2, with D possibly being TRBD2 (6 bases). The CDR3 runs to 13 residues. Trimming shortened V by 10 bases and J by 1 base, and 10 bases separated the two germline ends. The germline CDR1 and CDR2 sequences are MNHNS and SASEGT. As DNA, the CDR3 is TGTGCCACCCTAGCGCAGAACACCGGGGAGCTGTTTTTT. Translating gives CATLAQNTGELFF.

The chain combines TRBV25-1 with TRBJ2-1; D might be TRBD2 (5 bases). The germline V and J ends were trimmed by 0 bases and 0 bases, with 9 bases remaining between them. The CDR3 covers 16 residues. Looked up from germline, CDR1 is MGHDK and CDR2 is SYGVNS. CDR3 loop: CASSEYRGSSYNEQFF. CDR3 nucleotide sequence: TGTGCCAGCAGTGAATATCGGGGAAGCTCCTACAATGAGCAGTTCTTC.

This clone was detected only a few times. This chain connects TRBV18 to TRBJ1-5; 7 nucleotides agree with TRBD1. This CDR3 spans 16 amino acids. V gave up 3 bases and J gave up 0 bases; unmatched junction bases: 5. Germline CDR1 and CDR2: KGHSH and LQKENI. The CDR3: CASSPGGQISNQPQHF. In nucleotides, the CDR3 is TGTGCCAGCTCACCGGGGGGACAGATTAGCAATCAGCCCCAGCATTTT.

The chain carries TRBV20-1 and TRBJ2-5, with unresolved D. The CDR3 loop spans 11 amino acids. The germline V and J ends were trimmed by 5 bases and 4 bases, with 8 bases remaining between them. Germline values: CDR1 DFQATT, CDR2 SNEGSKA (reference sequence). Written as DNA, the CDR3 is TGCAGTGCTGTAGGTAGAGAGACCCAGTACTTC. It translates to CSAVGRETQYF.

V and J are TRBV6-1 and TRBJ1-2; D gene unclear. This CDR3 spans 13 amino acids. Trimming took off 3 bases at V and 2 bases at J, with 7 bases between the two ends. CDR1 and CDR2 from the germline V gene are MNHNS and SASEGT. As DNA, the CDR3 is TGTGCCAGCAGTGACGCGCCAAACTATGGCTACACCTTC. Protein product: CASSDAPNYGYTF.

This clone has a handful of counts. This sample includes further DNA sequences coding for the same CDR3. The chain is built from TRBV5-1 and TRBJ2-5; no reliable D call. The germline V gene encodes CDR1 SGHRS and CDR2 YFSETQ. This CDR3 contains 11 residues. The V and J ends lost 4 bases and 1 base respectively, with 2 bases between them. CDR3 coding DNA: TGCGCCAGCAGCAGCCAAGAGACCCAGTACTTC. Protein: CASSSQETQYF.

This clone showed up just a few times. The chain employs TRBV15 and TRBJ2-1; the D gene is possibly TRBD1 (6 bases). Germline loops: CDR1 LNHNV, CDR2 YYDKDF (reference sequence). The CDR3 is made up of 15 amino acids. Trimming shortened V by 7 bases and J by 5 bases, and 18 bases separated the two germline ends. CDR3: CATNKQGRFNNEQFF. The CDR3 DNA reads TGTGCCACCAACAAACAGGGAAGGTTTAACAATGAGCAGTTCTTC.

In its sample, this clone was seen a few times. This chain connects TRBV29-1 to TRBJ2-1, with TRBD1 identical over 7 bases. There are 13 residues in the CDR3. J was trimmed by 6 bases and V by 6 bases; bases with no gene match: 8. Germline loops: CDR1 SQVTM, CDR2 ANQGSEA. The CDR3: CSVLPGQLNEQFF. DNA of the CDR3: TGCAGCGTCCTCCCGGGACAGCTCAATGAGCAGTTCTTC.

This chain links TRBV7-8 with TRBJ2-3, with 10 bases matching TRBD2. The CDR3 runs 17 residues. Germline values: CDR1 SGHVS, CDR2 FQNEAQ. Trimming at V came to 1 base and at J to 2 bases, leaving 6 bases not matched to a gene. DNA of the CDR3: TGTGCCAGCAGCTTAGGACCTAGCGGGAGCACCACAGATACGCAGTATTTT. Its protein product is CASSLGPSGSTTDTQYF.

This clone was detected many times. CDR3 DNA: TGCGCCAGCAGCTTGGCAGTGAAGTTGTACGAGCAGTACGTC. It codes for CASSLAVKLYEQYV. V gene TRBV5-1 combines with J gene TRBJ2-7; D remains unclear. V lost 0 bases to trimming and J lost 4 bases, with 11 bases between them. The CDR3 runs 14 residues. Germline V lookup: CDR1 SGHRS, CDR2 YFSETQ.

In its sample, this clone was seen once. The gene calls are TRBV7-2 and TRBJ1-2; D is uncertain. This CDR3 region has 15 residues. Trimming removed 1 base at V and 10 bases at J, with 19 bases between. CDR1 and CDR2 (germline): SGHTA, FQGNSA. CDR3 residues: CASSLEAADLEDYTF. CDR3 nucleotide sequence: TGTGCCAGCAGCTTAGAGGCTGCCGACCTGGAGGACTACACCTTC.

This chain connects TRBV18 to TRBJ2-3; no reliable D call. The CDR3 is 13 amino acids. V gave up 4 bases and J gave up 4 bases, with 9 bases separating them. Per germline, CDR1 KGHSH and CDR2 LQKENI. CDR3 coding DNA: TGTGCCAGCTCACAAAGTTGGGCAGATACGCAGTATTTT. It yields the protein CASSQSWADTQYF.

This clone was counted between two and nine times. The chain recombines TRBV30 with TRBJ2-5; D ambiguous. The CDR3 is made up of 12 amino acids. Germline V gene data show CDR1 as GTSNPN and CDR2 as SVGIG (reference sequence). V lost 2 bases and J 7 bases, leaving 11 bases between the germline ends. The CDR3 protein is CAWSFSDATQYF. CDR3 nucleotide sequence: TGTGCCTGGAGTTTTTCGGACGCGACCCAGTACTTC.

V gene TRBV6-1 combines with J gene TRBJ2-1; perhaps TRBD1 as D (5 bases). CDR1 and CDR2 from the germline V gene are MNHNS and SASEGT. This CDR3 region has 13 residues. Trimming cost V 6 bases and J 5 bases, with 11 bases left between them. DNA for the CDR3: TGTGCCAGCAGGATTTCACAGGACAATGAGCAGTTCTTC. As protein: CASRISQDNEQFF.

This clone came up a few times. The chain uses TRBV2 and TRBJ1-1; D perhaps matches TRBD1 (6 bases). V dropped 7 bases and J dropped 2 bases, with 14 bases sitting between them. Germline V lookup: CDR1 SNHLY, CDR2 FYNNEI. This CDR3 comprises 14 residues. In nucleotides, the CDR3 is TGTGCCAGCAATTTGGACAGATTCAACACTGAAGCTTTCTTT. It specifies CASNLDRFNTEAFF.

This clone was seen a handful of times. The chain employs TRBV12-5 and TRBJ2-2, with a possible D match to TRBD1 (6 bases). Germline V gene data show CDR1 as LGHNT and CDR2 as FRNRAP. There are 16 residues in the CDR3. V shed 5 bases and J shed 0 bases, with 13 bases lying between them. CDR3 sequence: CASGLGTNANTGELFF. CDR3 in DNA: TGTGCTAGTGGTCTCGGGACAAACGCGAACACCGGGGAGCTGTTTTTT.

The J gene is TRBJ2-1, the V gene TRBV15; no firm D call. CDR1 is LNHNV and CDR2 is YYDKDF in the germline V gene (reference sequence). V lost 3 bases, J lost 2 bases, and 11 bases lay in between. The CDR3 is 15 amino acids. CDR3 in DNA: TGTGCCACCAGCAGCCAAGACCGGCCCTACAATGAGCAGTTCTTC. Translation gives CATSSQDRPYNEQFF.

V usage is TRBV10-1 and J usage is TRBJ2-7; D possibly corresponds to TRBD2 (7 bases). Germline V CDR1 and CDR2: WNHNN, SYGVQD (reference sequence). CDR3 length equals 14 residues. Trimming removed 4 bases from V and 5 bases from J, with 15 bases in between. The CDR3 loop is CASSGAGHDDEQYV. Written as DNA, the CDR3 is TGCGCCAGCAGTGGAGCGGGACACGACGACGAGCAGTACGTC.

The chain joins TRBV2 to TRBJ2-6; D is undetermined. This CDR3 has 13 residues. The germline gives CDR1 SNHLY, CDR2 FYNNEI. The V end lost 6 bases, the J end lost 4 bases, and 7 bases lay between the germline ends. CDR3 in DNA: TGTGCCAGCAGGAACGCCGGGGCCAACGTCCTGACTTTC. Protein sequence: CASRNAGANVLTF.

The chain couples TRBV5-1 to TRBJ2-5; D could derive from TRBD1 or TRBD2 (5 bases each). The germline V gene has CDR1 SGHRS and CDR2 YFSETQ. Trimming cost V 4 bases and J 4 bases, with 17 bases left between them. The CDR3 covers 15 residues. The CDR3 here is CASSPMPGASETQYF. The CDR3 region has the DNA TGCGCCAGCAGCCCTATGCCCGGGGCCTCAGAGACCCAGTACTTC.

CDR3 nucleotide sequence: TGCGCCAGCAGCCAAGGGATTCCTGGGTCGGGGGCCATCTACGAGCAGTACTTC. Translation gives CASSQGIPGSGAIYEQYF. The chain carries TRBV23-1 and TRBJ2-7, with D possibly called TRBD1 or TRBD2 (6 bases each). TRBV23-1 is an ORF, with its function uncertain. With 6 bases removed from V and 3 bases from J, the gap between germline ends came to 27 bases. The CDR3 totals 18 residues.

This clone showed up just a few times. The CDR3 loop is CSARGATEQYF. The CDR3 region has the DNA TGCAGTGCTAGGGGGGCCACCGAGCAGTACTTC. This rearrangement joins TRBV20-1 to TRBJ2-5, with D possibly TRBD1 on 6 matching bases. The better agreement between TRBJ2-7 and the DNA end casts doubt on the J call. CDR3 size: 11 residues. CDR1 DFQATT and CDR2 SNEGSKA come from the germline V gene (reference sequence).

This clone has only a few counts. The chain joins TRBV5-4 to TRBJ2-5, with 7 bases aligning to TRBD2. Per germline, CDR1 SGHNT and CDR2 YYREEE (reference sequence). This CDR3 has 15 amino acids. V gave up 2 bases and J gave up 5 bases; unmatched junction bases: 9. Written as DNA, the CDR3 is TGTGCCAGCAGCTTTCTAAGCGGGGAGGGGGAGACCCAGTACTTC. This encodes CASSFLSGEGETQYF.

The chain links TRBV10-3 to TRBJ2-3, with 12 bases identical to TRBD1. Trimming at V came to 5 bases and at J to 1 base, leaving 7 bases not matched to a gene. Germline CDR1 reads ENHRY; CDR2 reads SYGVKD. This CDR3 is built from 17 residues. This CDR3 reads CAISPGTGGRGTDTQYF. CDR3 nucleotide sequence: TGTGCCATCAGTCCCGGGACAGGGGGCCGGGGCACAGATACGCAGTATTTT.